This passage covers 11 T cell receptor beta chains from one sample sequenced in a study of T-cell memory formation after mild COVID-19 (dated by TCRdb to about 2021). The library was prepared using 5' RACE. Sequencing instrument: Illumina NovaSeq 6000. Clones were called with MiXCR by TCRdb after fastp trimmed the public reads at Q25, and only in-frame beta chains were retained. Rows merge per CDR3 protein into single entries with the most common DNA and genes. The sample table records approximately 350,000 distinct CDR3 sequences; 25% to 30% of these occur just once. Of the sample, approximately 13% falls within the top ten clones. Material for sequencing was PBMCs or a T cell subset sorted from them (not recorded which). These receptors were collected from an adult woman who had mild COVID-19 (a few samples of this study predate the infection). The sample titles of this study are shuffled in the database, so cell type and time point are left out; the donor was told from shared clones.

The rearrangement links TRBV10-3 to TRBJ2-5; D could derive from TRBD1 or TRBD2 (5 bases each). This CDR3 is 14 amino acids long. V dropped 6 bases and J dropped 0 bases, with 11 bases sitting between them. Germline V gene sequence: CDR1 ENHRY, CDR2 SYGVKD. The CDR3 reads CAISGTLHQETQYF. The DNA for the CDR3 is TGTGCCATCAGCGGGACCCTACACCAAGAGACCCAGTACTTC.

To note about this clonotype: In this CDR3 the conserved last residue, phenylalanine or tryptophan, is missing, so a read error is likely. No DNA is shown, since the ends of the CDR3 on it are uncertain; the CDR3 is the one TCRdb lists. The rearrangement links TRBV10-3 to TRBJ1-1. The germline V gene has CDR1 ENHRY and CDR2 SYGVKD. The CDR3 is 9 residues long, counting both termini. The CDR3 is CAIRQKAPL.

The chain links TRBV6-5 to TRBJ2-7, with 9 bases that match TRBD2. Germline V gene sequence: CDR1 MNHEY, CDR2 SVGAGI. The CDR3 length is 14 residues. V was pared by 2 bases and J by 6 bases, with 5 bases of the junction left unmatched. The CDR3 sequence: CASSYGSGSIEQYF. In DNA, the CDR3 is TGTGCCAGCAGTTACGGTAGCGGGAGTATCGAGCAGTACTTC.

V and J are TRBV15 and TRBJ2-7; weak D call: TRBD1 (5 bases). The CDR3 runs 15 residues. V lost 0 bases to trimming and J lost 3 bases, with 12 bases between them. Germline CDR1 is LNHNV and CDR2 is YYDKDF (reference sequence). CDR3 nucleotides: TGTGCCACCAGCAGAGATCAGGGTCAGGGCTACGAGCAGTACTTC. This sequence encodes CATSRDQGQGYEQYF.

This rearrangement joins TRBV6-6 to TRBJ1-6; tentatively, D is TRBD1 (6 bases). V lost 7 bases to trimming and J lost 9 bases, with 19 bases between them. This CDR3 region has 15 residues. Germline CDR1 is MNHNY and CDR2 is SVGAGI (reference sequence). The DNA of the CDR3 is TGTGCCAGCACTGAGGACAGCGTCCTTCGTTCACCCCTCCACTTT. Amino acids: CASTEDSVLRSPLHF.

This clonotype occurred a few times. V is TRBV5-1 and J is TRBJ2-3; 7 bases line up with TRBD1. The CDR3 consists of 15 residues. J gave up 0 bases and V 5 bases, and 6 bases lay outside the gene matches. CDR1 SGHRS and CDR2 YFSETQ come from the germline V gene. CDR3 DNA: TGCGCCAGCAGATTGACGGGACAGAGCACAGATACGCAGTATTTT. Its protein is CASRLTGQSTDTQYF.

This chain links TRBV4-1 with TRBJ2-1; 7 positions match TRBD1. The CDR3 consists of 16 residues. From germline, CDR1 is MGHRA and CDR2 YSYEKL. J lost 2 bases, V lost 4 bases, and 8 bases had no gene match. The CDR3 DNA sequence: TGCGCCAGCAGCCTTGTAGTAGGGGGCGCCTACAATGAGCAGTTCTTC. Amino acids: CASSLVVGGAYNEQFF.

V gene TRBV7-9 combines with J gene TRBJ1-1; the match to TRBD1 covers 7 bases. V was pared by 3 bases and J by 7 bases, with 2 bases of the junction left unmatched. There are 12 residues in the CDR3. In germline, CDR1 is SEHNR, CDR2 FQNEAQ (reference sequence). The CDR3 DNA reads as TGTGCCAGCAGCTTTTGGACAGGTGAAGCTTTCTTT. As protein: CASSFWTGEAFF.

The chain recombines TRBV12-3 or TRBV12-4 with TRBJ1-5; the D gene is possibly TRBD1 (6 bases). The CDR3 totals 14 residues. The V end lost 4 bases, the J end lost 2 bases, and 9 bases lay between the germline ends. The CDR3 loop is CASSSDSGNQPQHF. The CDR3 DNA follows: TGTGCCAGCAGTTCGGACAGCGGCAATCAGCCCCAGCATTTT.

The J gene is TRBJ1-1, the V gene TRBV6-5; no clear D gene. Deletions cut 9 bases from V and 1 base from J, with 6 bases between. The length of the CDR3 is 11 residues. Germline CDR1 is MNHEY and CDR2 is SVGAGI. CDR3 in amino acids: CASRRNTEAFF. Here the CDR3 DNA reads TGTGCCAGTAGGAGGAACACTGAAGCTTTCTTT.

This chain connects TRBV7-6 to TRBJ1-3, with D hard to call. The V and J ends lost 3 bases and 4 bases respectively, with 7 bases between them. The CDR3 consists of 13 residues. Germline V CDR1 and CDR2: SGHVS, FNYEAQ. As DNA, the CDR3 is TGTGCCAGCAGCTTTACAGCAGGAAACACCATATATTTT. As protein: CASSFTAGNTIYF. Combining the CDR3 with reference TRBV7-6 and TRBJ1-3 gives the whole variable domain GAGVSQSPRYKVTKRGQDVALRCDPISGHVSLYWYRQALGQGPEFLTYFNYEAQQDKSGLPNDRFSAERPEGSISTLTIQRTEQRDSAMYRCASSFTAGNTIYFGEGSWLTVV.